This TCR beta chain was retrieved from a study of T cells expressing NK-cell markers. Germline V lookup: CDR1 DFQATT, CDR2 SNEGSKA (reference sequence). The CDR3 length is 15 residues. TCRdb reprocessed the 5' RACE reads and reports one entry per CDR3 protein, with no DNA. The sample totals hundreds of thousands of distinct CDR3 sequences. This clonotype originated in a woman between 18 and 69 years old in good health. This sequence joins TRBV20-1 and TRBJ2-1; the TRBD1 assignment by TCRdb is unverifiable without DNA. The sample taken for sequencing was blood T cells: a sorted CD56 or NKG2C T cell subset, CD4+ or CD8+ T cells, or bulk PBMC T cells (not recorded which). The CDR3 reads CSARDRQNRINEQFF.